Each of the 22 T cell receptor beta chains below was sequenced from the same sample in a study of shared clonotypes between healthy human individuals. The assay was immunoSEQ multiplex PCR, and TCRdb's table has in-frame clones only and misses some. The sample has approximately 320,000 clones, 74% seen once. The sequencing input was memory CD4+ T cells sorted from blood. Subset denoted: CD45RA-negative fraction. The source of these receptors is a man under 40 in good health.

The rearrangement links TRBV5-8 to TRBJ2-3; D assignment may be TRBD1 or TRBD2 (5 bases each). The CDR3 is 20 amino acids. V was shortened by 6 bases and J by 2 bases, with 31 bases between the two germline ends. Germline loops: CDR1 SGHTS, CDR2 YDEGEE. CDR3 DNA: TGTGCCAGCATCCCCAAAAGGGGAAGCGGATCCCTTAAATTCACAGATACGCAGTATTTT. Its translation is CASIPKRGSGSLKFTDTQYF.

In its sample, this clone was seen a few times. CDR3 nucleotides: TGTGCCAGCAGACAGGGGGCCACAGATACGCAGTATTTT. It translates to CASRQGATDTQYF. The chain employs TRBV28 and TRBJ2-3; TRBD1 matches 9 bases. The germline gives CDR1 MDHEN, CDR2 SYDVKM. Trimming removed 6 bases from V and 2 bases from J; junction bases left unmatched: 0. The CDR3 has 13 residues.

V and J are TRBV5-4 and TRBJ2-1; the D call may be TRBD1 or TRBD2 (5 bases each). The CDR3 runs to 16 residues. Trimming took off 5 bases at V and 5 bases at J, with 20 bases between the two ends. CDR1 is SGHNT and CDR2 is YYREEE in the germline V gene (reference sequence). The CDR3 coding sequence is TGTGCCAGCAGACGGGACGGCGCCTCTCTAAACAATGAGCAGTTCTTC. Protein: CASRRDGASLNNEQFF.

Details on this clone: One end of the junction is discordant with germline, which a read error may explain. The J gene is TRBJ2-5, the V gene TRBV11-2; the D gene is possibly TRBD2 (6 bases). Per germline, CDR1 SGHAT and CDR2 FQNNGV. The CDR3 spans 12 residues. CDR3 sequence (DNA): TGTGCCAGCAGCTTATCTGAGCTAGCGAGACACTTC. Residues: CASSLSELARHF.

The chain has TRBV30 and TRBJ1-3; D is ambiguous. CDR3 length: 13 amino acids. Deletions cut 8 bases from V and 4 bases from J, with 15 bases between. The germline CDR1 and CDR2 sequences are GTSNPN and SVGIG (reference sequence). In DNA form, the CDR3 reads TGTGCCGGGGAGAGGGCCTCCGGAAACACCATATATTTT. Translation gives CAGERASGNTIYF.

V is TRBV10-2 and J is TRBJ2-3; maybe TRBD2 (6 bases). The V end lost 6 bases, the J end lost 11 bases, and 24 bases lay between the germline ends. The CDR3 runs to 15 residues. From germline, CDR1 is WSHSY and CDR2 SAAADI. The CDR3: CASRGLLHGSVEQYF. Here the CDR3 DNA reads TGCGCCAGCAGAGGACTATTGCATGGGTCCGTGGAGCAGTATTTT.

A word on this clone: Different DNA sequences within this sample yield the same CDR3. The chain uses TRBV20-1 and TRBJ2-5; D tentatively reads TRBD1 or TRBD2 (5 bases each). The CDR3 spans 11 residues. Trimming left V 6 bases short and J 4 bases short, with 9 bases between. CDR1 and CDR2 (germline): DFQATT, SNEGSKA (reference sequence). DNA for the CDR3: TGCAGTGCAACAGGAGGAGAGACCCAGTACTTC. It yields the protein CSATGGETQYF.

This chain joins TRBV6-1 and TRBJ2-2; D is undetermined. Germline V lookup: CDR1 MNHNS, CDR2 SASEGT. With 2 bases removed from V and 1 base from J, the gap between germline ends came to 20 bases. The CDR3 extends over 19 amino acids. CDR3 loop: CASSEPGGQALRNTGELFF. CDR3 coding DNA: TGTGCCAGCAGTGAACCGGGCGGCCAGGCCCTAAGGAACACCGGGGAGCTGTTTTTT.

The V call is TRBV30, the J call TRBJ1-4; a weak D match, TRBD1 (6 bases). Germline V gene lookup returns CDR1 GTSNPN and CDR2 SVGIG (reference sequence). Trimming stripped 4 bases from V and 4 bases from J, with 13 bases between. CDR3 length equals 14 residues. The chain's CDR3 is CAWTVGTRNEKLFF. The CDR3 DNA reads TGTGCCTGGACTGTTGGGACACGTAATGAAAAACTGTTTTTT. The variable domain in full, completed from reference TRBV30 and TRBJ1-4, reads SQTIHQWPATLVQPVGSPLSLECTVEGTSNPNLYWYRQAAGRGLQLLFYSVGIGQISSEVPQNLSASRPQDRQFILSSKKLLLSDSGFYLCAWTVGTRNEKLFFGSGTQLSVL.

To note about this clone: Other DNA sequences of this sample code for an identical CDR3. This chain joins TRBV5-1 and TRBJ2-1; 11 bases are shared with TRBD2. Germline loops: CDR1 SGHRS, CDR2 YFSETQ. V shed 0 bases, J shed 7 bases, and the junction held 3 bases outside the gene matches. This CDR3 is 15 amino acids long. CDR3 nucleotide sequence: TGCGCCAGCAGCTTGGTAGCGGGAGGGCCGAATGAGCAGTTCTTC. Amino acids: CASSLVAGGPNEQFF.

This chain links TRBV11-2 with TRBJ2-2, with 12 bases matching TRBD2. The CDR3 spans 18 residues. The germline gives CDR1 SGHAT, CDR2 FQNNGV. The V and J ends lost 1 base and 8 bases, in that order; junction bases with no gene match: 11. The CDR3 bases are TGTGCCAGCAGCTTAGCGCGTCTCGGAACTAGCGGGAGGGGGGAGCTGTTTTTT. Translated, it gives CASSLARLGTSGRGELFF.

The chain has TRBV19 and TRBJ2-1; D may be TRBD1 or TRBD2 (5 bases each). The length of the CDR3 is 12 residues. Germline V gives CDR1 LNHDA, CDR2 SQIVND (reference sequence). The V end lost 5 bases, the J end lost 14 bases, and 16 bases lay between the germline ends. The CDR3 sequence: CASSPTGVEEFF. CDR3 DNA sequence: TGTGCCAGTAGTCCAACAGGCGTGGAGGAGTTCTTC.

The chain employs TRBV7-3 and TRBJ2-7; D not resolved. The CDR3 is made up of 13 amino acids. Trimming pared 4 bases from V and 0 bases from J, leaving 7 bases between. In germline, CDR1 is SGHTA, CDR2 FQGTGA. Here the CDR3 DNA reads TGTGCCAGCAGCTCCCAGAGCTCCTACGAGCAGTACTTC. It yields the protein CASSSQSSYEQYF.

As concerns this clone: This may stem from a read error, because a much larger clone lies one nucleotide away. V gene TRBV5-5 combines with J gene TRBJ2-1; D possibly corresponds to TRBD1 (5 bases). This CDR3 contains 14 residues. Germline-derived CDR1 and CDR2 are SGHKS and YYEKEE (reference sequence). CDR3 DNA sequence: TGTGCCAGCAGCTTGGTGGGTAGGGGCAATGGGCAGTTCTTC. Amino acid sequence: CASSLVGRGNGQFF.

The chain recombines TRBV6-1 with TRBJ2-5; D perhaps matches TRBD1 (6 bases). This CDR3 spans 13 amino acids. Deletions cut 6 bases from V and 4 bases from J, with 12 bases between. Per the germline V gene, CDR1 is MNHNS and CDR2 is SASEGT. The CDR3 reads CASSGQITETQYF. CDR3 nucleotides: TGTGCCAGCAGCGGACAGATTACAGAGACCCAGTACTTC.

The chain has TRBV5-1 and TRBJ2-2; 15 bases agree with TRBD2. The trim removed 4 bases at V and 5 bases at J, leaving 6 bases unmatched. The CDR3 contains 17 residues. Germline V CDR1 and CDR2: SGHRS, YFSETQ. The CDR3 reads CASSHGLAGGPTGELFF. The CDR3, as DNA: TGCGCCAGCAGCCACGGACTAGCGGGAGGGCCGACCGGGGAGCTGTTTTTT.

This chain links TRBV5-1 with TRBJ2-7; no reliable D call. Germline V CDR1 and CDR2: SGHRS, YFSETQ. The germline V and J ends were trimmed by 1 base and 2 bases, with 4 bases remaining between them. The CDR3 spans 12 residues. CDR3 in amino acids: CASSLTPYEQYF. The CDR3 DNA sequence: TGCGCCAGCAGCTTGACCCCCTACGAGCAGTACTTC.

This chain connects TRBV28 to TRBJ1-1; 7 positions agree with TRBD1. Germline V gives CDR1 MDHEN, CDR2 SYDVKM. After removal of 6 bases from V and 7 bases from J, the junction contained 5 bases not matched to a gene. CDR3 length equals 12 residues. In DNA, the CDR3 is TGTGCCAGCAGGGGGGGGACAGTTGAAGCTTTCTTT. Protein product: CASRGGTVEAFF.

The chain is built from TRBV19 and TRBJ2-5, with D uncertain. Deletions cut 1 base from V and 0 bases from J, with 12 bases between. From germline, CDR1 is LNHDA and CDR2 SQIVND (reference sequence). The CDR3 has 16 amino acids. The DNA of the CDR3 is TGTGCCAGTAGTATAGTCGGCAGCATGTACCAAGAGACCCAGTACTTC. Translating it yields CASSIVGSMYQETQYF.

This clone was seen a single time. The CDR3 spells CASSFGQGTYNEQFF. CDR3 DNA: TGTGCCAGCAGCTTTGGGCAGGGGACCTACAATGAGCAGTTCTTC. The chain employs TRBV5-6 and TRBJ2-1; D might be TRBD1 (6 bases). The CDR3 spans 15 residues. The V gene lost 2 bases and the J gene lost 2 bases, with 11 bases spanning the gap. CDR1 is SGHDT, CDR2 YYEEEE, per germline. Full variable domain (rest looked up from reference TRBV5-6 and TRBJ2-1): DAGVTQSPTHLIKTRGQQVTLRCSPKSGHDTVSWYQQALGQGPQFIFQYYEEEERQRGNFPDRFSGHQFPNYSSELNVNALLLGDSALYLCASSFGQGTYNEQFFGPGTRLTVL.

The chain joins TRBV18 to TRBJ2-5; TRBD1 aligns across 7 bases. Germline V gene lookup returns CDR1 KGHSH and CDR2 LQKENI. The CDR3 sequence is 14 residues long. V dropped 6 bases and J dropped 5; count of bases not matched to a gene: 9. CDR3 amino acids: CASSLGQRRETQYF. The CDR3 DNA sequence: TGTGCCAGCTCGCTGGGACAGCGAAGGGAGACCCAGTACTTC.

At least ten counts were recorded for this clone. The chain combines TRBV27 with TRBJ2-2; D perhaps matches TRBD1 (5 bases). V lost 4 bases to trimming and J lost 0 bases, with 9 bases between them. Germline V lookup: CDR1 MNHEY, CDR2 SMNVEV (reference sequence). The CDR3 length is 15 residues. CDR3 DNA: TGTGCCAGCAGTTCGGGCAGGGCGAACACCGGGGAGCTGTTTTTT. Translated, it gives CASSSGRANTGELFF.